This T cell receptor beta chain was found in a study of T-cell memory formation after mild COVID-19. Study-wide results and caveats: Proof of SARS-CoV-2 specificity was absent for the second-wave clones that crested on day 37. Pre-infection memory showed some responding clones, and this suggested that cross-reactive memory joined. For contracting clones, CD4+ ones sat mainly in CM and EM, CD8+ in EMRA.

This clonotype came up many times. Antigen specificity is unknown. It was 5'RACE with constant-segment primers that produced the TCR alpha and TCR beta cDNA libraries, which carried sample barcodes and UMIs. TCRdb re-called the 5' RACE reads through MiXCR, storing one row per CDR3 protein. The data contain over 120,000 distinct CDR3 sequences, roughly 6.3% of them singletons. The CDR3 contains 14 residues. Trimming removed 0 bases from V and 1 base from J, with 6 bases in between. In germline, CDR1 is SGDLS, CDR2 YYNGEE. This chain joins TRBV9 and TRBJ2-3; unclear D gene. The clonotype comes from an adult woman who had mild COVID-19 (a few samples of this study predate the infection). Cell type and time point are not known. The material sequenced was PBMCs or a T cell subset sorted from them (not recorded which). The chain's CDR3 is CASSVAIGTDTQYF. The CDR3 nucleotides read TGTGCCAGCAGCGTAGCTATCGGCACAGATACGCAGTATTTT.